These 2 T cell receptor beta chains share one sample of origin, sequenced in a study of T cells in tuberculosis (dated by TCRdb to the late 2010s). The library was generated by the immunoSEQ multiplex PCR assay. This immuneACCESS table, as held by TCRdb, lists in-frame sequences with V and J called but not all clones. Of the missing ones, under half trace to an unresolved V gene in checked studies; the others have no known cause. The sample yields around 30,000 clones; roughly 90% were counted once. 5% to 7% of the sample goes to the ten largest clones. The sample comprised PBMCs. Receptors originate from a donor aged 10-29 years with latent tuberculosis or without tuberculosis infection.

The chain is built from TRBV18 and TRBJ2-3; no clear D. Germline CDR1 is KGHSH and CDR2 is LQKENI. The CDR3 totals 16 residues. V was shortened by 0 bases and J by 0 bases, with 10 bases between the two germline ends. The CDR3 reads CASSPPSQSSTDTQYF. In nucleotides, the CDR3 is TGTGCCAGCTCACCACCGTCACAGTCTAGCACAGATACGCAGTATTTT.

This clone was recorded once. V and J are TRBV25-1 and TRBJ2-2; D possibly corresponds to TRBD2 (6 bases). The V end was cut by 3 bases, the J end by 7 bases, with 12 bases between. This CDR3 is built from 14 residues. Looked up from germline, CDR1 is MGHDK and CDR2 is SYGVNS. CDR3 sequence reads: CASSEGGLVGELFF. CDR3 DNA: TGTGCCAGCAGTGAGGGGGGTTTAGTCGGGGAGCTGTTTTTT. Supplemented by reference TRBV25-1 and TRBJ2-2, the full variable domain reads EADIYQTPRYLVIGTGKKITLECSQTMGHDKMYWYQQDPGMELHLIHYSYGVNSTEKGDLSSESTVSRIRTEHFPLTLESARPSHTSQYLCASSEGGLVGELFFGEGSRLTVL.